This TCR beta chain is drawn from a study of blood T cell repertoires in COVID-19 (dated by TCRdb to 2018 to 2020). In the study overall: Samples covering the acute and convalescent phases of COVID-19 were provided by collaborators in the United States, Italy and Spain. Where available, HLA class I and class II types were taken from metadata supplied by the sample provider and were not determined by assay-based typing. The repertoires were released in a freely available public database intended as a resource for research on the immune response to SARS-CoV-2. A de-identified subject ID, COVID-19 status, age in years and sex were almost always included in the sample metadata. Samples were obtained from the ongoing ImmuneRACE study (first 160 participants) and from over 1,000 subjects provided by 6 global collaborators. The material from the prospective study consisted of cDNA or gDNA derived from T cells, B-cell-depleted T cells, or PBMCs. Subjects who had been exposed to COVID-19, were actively infected with it, or had recovered from it provided the deeply sampled blood TCRbeta repertoires that made up the dataset.

The V end gives up 3 bases and the J end 0 bases, leaving 12 bases in the junction not matched to a gene. Reading from cysteine to phenylalanine, the CDR3 counts 18 amino acids. Only the CDR3 portion is preserved as DNA: 54 bases, with reading frame beginning at the first base. Reading the germline V gene (reference sequence) gives CDR1 GTSNPN and CDR2 SVGIG. Study-wide findings and limitations: The amount of clinical and demographic metadata varied by source and participant and was provided uncurated.

TCRbeta CDR3 regions were amplified from genomic DNA using the immunoSEQ Assay, a bias-controlled multiplex PCR. Per the authors' processing: Nucleated cell counts per sample were estimated from amplification of reference gene primers within the assay. To quantify the absolute abundance of each unique TCRbeta CDR3 rearrangement, sequence reads were collapsed and filtered. For each sample, productive Simpson clonality was calculated as the square root of Simpson's diversity index over productive rearrangements. The table comes from immuneACCESS by way of TCRdb, which keeps in-frame sequences with V and J called. Part of the clones is missing from these tables; in studies checked, under half for an unresolved V gene and the rest for unknown reasons. The V and J calls and clone size were taken over from that table, and D and trimming were inferred from the DNA. For this sample there are more than 95,000 clones; roughly 80% appear just once. 8.5% to 9.5% of the sample comes from the top ten.

The collaborating institutions used their own protocols to collect whole blood in K2EDTA tubes. Collaborator samples were shipped for TCRbeta analysis as frozen whole blood, isolated PBMCs, or DNA extracted from either sample type. Turning to this clone: What antigen it recognizes has not been identified. No base qualities exist here, and no much larger clone lies one base off it.

The sequence was obtained from a woman in her sixties or seventies with acute or convalescent COVID-19. Material: peripheral blood. The chain is encoded by TRBV30 joined to TRBJ2-2; a stretch of 8 junction bases matches TRBD2. The CDR3 is CAWSPSLVGRANTGELFF. The sequence in DNA is TGTGCCTGGAGCCCCTCCCTTGTCGGGAGGGCGAACACCGGGGAGCTGTTTTTT.